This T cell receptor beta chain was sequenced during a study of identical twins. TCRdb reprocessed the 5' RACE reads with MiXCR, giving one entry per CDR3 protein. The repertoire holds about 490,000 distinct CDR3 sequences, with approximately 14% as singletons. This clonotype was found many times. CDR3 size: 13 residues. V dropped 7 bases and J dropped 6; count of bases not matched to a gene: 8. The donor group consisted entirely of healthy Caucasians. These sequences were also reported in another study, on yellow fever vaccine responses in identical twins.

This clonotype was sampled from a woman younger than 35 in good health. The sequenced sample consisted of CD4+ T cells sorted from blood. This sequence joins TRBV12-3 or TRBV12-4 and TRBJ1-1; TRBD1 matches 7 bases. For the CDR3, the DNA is TGTGCCAGCACCCTAGGACAGGTCGCTGAAGCTTTCTTT. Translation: CASTLGQVAEAFF.